A selection of T cell receptor beta chains follows, all from one sample in a study of cytomegalovirus exposure and HLA in healthy donors. Data came from immunoSEQ multiplex PCR; TCRdb stores just in-frame clones and leaves some out. The data show about 120,000 clones, with over 8.5% seen just once and 6% to 7.5% held by the top ten. Sequenced: PBMCs. All receptors derive from a woman in her forties in good health and CMV-seropositive. Each CDR3 is given with its conserved first and last residue. D genes are given only for firm matches. The size of a clone is reported for some rows only, either as once, few or many, or as a class for expanded clones.

>TRBJ2-7|TRBV19|TRBD2|NA
TGTGCCAGTAAGGAGAGCGGGGGGGCCTACGAGCAGTACTTC
CASKESGGAYEQYF
>TRBJ1-3|TRBV18|TRBD1|NA
TGTGCCAGCTCACCACCTAGGACAGGGGGCGGAAACACCATATATTTT
CASSPPRTGGGNTIYF
>TRBJ1-6|TRBV9|NA|NA
TGTGCCAGCAGCGTAGCTTCAGGGTGGAATTCACCCCTCCACTTT
CASSVASGWNSPLHF
>TRBJ2-3|TRBV5-1|NA|NA
TGCGCCAGCAGCCTGAGGGTAGCAGATACGCAGTATTTT
CASSLRVADTQYF
>TRBJ1-6|TRBV19|TRBD1|NA
TGTGCCAGTAGTACAGACAGGGGTAATTCACCCCTCCACTTT
CASSTDRGNSPLHF
>TRBJ2-3|TRBV9|TRBD1|NA
TGTGCCAGCAGCGTAGCCCAGACAGGGATTAGCACAGATACGCAGTATTTT
CASSVAQTGISTDTQYF
>TRBJ1-6|TRBV6-5|TRBD1|few
TGTGCCAGCCACAAGGACAGGGCTTATAATTCACCCCTCCACTTT
CASHKDRAYNSPLHF
>TRBJ2-1|TRBV9|NA|NA
TGTGCCAGCAGCGGGGCGGGGAGCTCCTACAATGAGCAGTTCTTC
CASSGAGSSYNEQFF
>TRBJ1-1|TRBV7-9|NA|few
TGTGCCAGCACCTTTCCCTTAGGGGACACTGAAGCTTTCTTT
CASTFPLGDTEAFF
>TRBJ2-3|TRBV5-1|TRBD2|few
TGCGCCAGCAGCTTGGCCACTAGCGGGGGTATCACAGATACGCAGTATTTT
CASSLATSGGITDTQYF
>TRBJ1-5|TRBV7-2|NA|NA
TGTGCCAGCAGCTTAGAGAGGGTGGGGCCCCAGCATTTT
CASSLERVGPQHF
>TRBJ2-1|TRBV5-6|NA|NA
TGTGCCAGCAGCTTCGCCGGGGGGCCTTGGAATGAGCAGTTCTTC
CASSFAGGPWNEQFF
>TRBJ2-6|TRBV27|TRBD1|NA
TGTGCCAGCAGTATGGGACAGGGAGTCTCTGGGGCCAACGTCCTGACTTTC
CASSMGQGVSGANVLTF
>TRBJ2-7|TRBV9|TRBD1|few
TGTGCCAGCAGCGCCGAGACAGGGGGTTTGTACGAGCAGTACTTC
CASSAETGGLYEQYF
>TRBJ2-2|TRBV25-1|TRBD1|NA
TGTGCCAGCAGTGATTCGACAGGGGGTCCCACCGGGGAGCTGTTTTTT
CASSDSTGGPTGELFF
>TRBJ2-4|TRBV5-6|TRBD2|few
TGTGCCAGCAGCTTGGTGGCGGGGGGGAACATTCAGTACTTC
CASSLVAGGNIQYF
>TRBJ2-1|TRBV19|NA|few
TGTGCCAGTAGTATGAGGAGGCAGGCTAACTCCTACAATGAGCAGTTCTTC
CASSMRRQANSYNEQFF
>TRBJ1-1|TRBV11-2|NA|few
TGTGCCAGCAGCTTAGTCCATGAAGCTTTCTTT
CASSLVHEAFF
>TRBJ2-2|TRBV5-1|NA|NA
TGCGCCAGCAGGGCCAGGACGAACACCGGGGAGCTGTTTTTT
CASRARTNTGELFF
>TRBJ2-5|TRBV9|TRBD1|few
TGTGCCAGCAGCCCCGGGACAGGGGGCCAAGAGACCCAGTACTTC
CASSPGTGGQETQYF
>TRBJ1-1|TRBV5-4|TRBD1|NA
TGTGCCAGCAGCCCCCGGGACAGAGGCACTGAAGCTTTCTTT
CASSPRDRGTEAFF
>TRBJ2-7|TRBV5-1|NA|few
TGCGCCAGCAGCCAACACTACGAGCAGTACTTC
CASSQHYEQYF
>TRBJ2-7|TRBV30|TRBD1|NA
TGTGCCTGGAGTAGGGGGGGACAGGGATCCTACGGGCAGTACTTC
CAWSRGGQGSYGQYF
>TRBJ2-3|TRBV27|NA|few
TGTGCCAGCAGCCGCCGACTTCCTGTTAGCACAGATACGCAGTATTTT
CASSRRLPVSTDTQYF
>TRBJ1-1|TRBV2|NA|few
TGTGCCAGCAGTGAATATTTAACTGAAGCTTTCTTT
CASSEYLTEAFF
>TRBJ2-5|TRBV29-1|TRBD2|many
TGCAGCGTTGTAAAGGCGGGAGGAGAGACCCAGTACTTC
CSVVKAGGETQYF
>TRBJ2-4|TRBV7-9|NA|few
TGTGCCAGCAGCTTAGGCCGGGCAGGGATAGCCAAAAACATTCAGTACTTC
CASSLGRAGIAKNIQYF
>TRBJ2-3|TRBV27|NA|few
TGTGCCAGCAGTAAGGCGGGGAGCACAGATACGCAGTATTTT
CASSKAGSTDTQYF
>TRBJ2-2|TRBV6-5|TRBD1|NA
TGTGCCAGCAGCAACAGGGGGTGGAACGCCGGGGAGCTGTTTTTT
CASSNRGWNAGELFF
>TRBJ1-1|TRBV19|NA|few
TGTGCCAGTACTAAACGGACTTCGGACACTGAAGCTTTCTTT
CASTKRTSDTEAFF
>TRBJ2-1|TRBV5-1|TRBD1|few
TGCGCCAGCAGCTTCGGGACAGCAAACAATGAGCAGTTCTTC
CASSFGTANNEQFF
>TRBJ2-3|TRBV5-1|TRBD2|NA
TGCGCCAGCAGCCTAGGACTAGCGGGACGCTGGGATACGCAGTATTTT
CASSLGLAGRWDTQYF
>TRBJ2-3|TRBV10-3|NA|few
TGTGCCATCAGTGATTCAGTCAGCACAGATACGCAGTATTTT
CAISDSVSTDTQYF
>TRBJ2-7|TRBV13|NA|few
TGTGCCAGCAGCAAAACACAGGGTGCCGAGCAGTACTTC
CASSKTQGAEQYF
>TRBJ1-2|TRBV5-5|NA|few
TGTGCCAGCAGCTCCATTCCGGTACGCTACACCTTC
CASSSIPVRYTF
>TRBJ2-7|TRBV7-2|NA|NA
TGTGCCAGCAGCTTATCAGGTGCCTACGAGCAGTACTTC
CASSLSGAYEQYF
>TRBJ1-1|TRBV10-2|NA|NA
TGCGCCAGCAGCGCCACAGTAACTAACACTGAAGCTTTCTTT
CASSATVTNTEAFF
>TRBJ1-2|TRBV2|NA|few
TGTGCCAGCACAGAGTTGGGAGCTAACTATGGCTACACCTTC
CASTELGANYGYTF
>TRBJ2-7|TRBV7-8|TRBD2|few
TGTGCCAGCAGCTTTACCCCGGGTTCGGGAGGGGAGCAGTACTTC
CASSFTPGSGGEQYF
>TRBJ2-1|TRBV2|NA|NA
TGTGCCAGCAGTGAACGGAGTAGCGTTAATGAGCAGTTCTTC
CASSERSSVNEQFF
>TRBJ2-5|TRBV4-1|TRBD2|NA
TGCGCCAGCAGCCAGCCACTAGCGGGGGGCCAAGAGACCCAGTACTTC
CASSQPLAGGQETQYF
>TRBJ2-1|TRBV5-1|TRBD2|NA
TGCGCCAGCAGCTCCCTACCGGGACTACGAAATGAGCAGTTCTTC
CASSSLPGLRNEQFF
>TRBJ2-3|TRBV29-1|NA|few
TGCAGCGGCGGGCCCCAGTCAGATACGCAGTATTTT
CSGGPQSDTQYF
>TRBJ1-5|TRBV4-1|TRBD1|NA
TGCGCCAGCAGCCAAGGCCAGATGGGACAGTATAGCAATCAGCCCCAGCATTTT
CASSQGQMGQYSNQPQHF
>TRBJ2-2|TRBV11-2|NA|NA
TGTGCCAGCAGCTTGAACAGGGTGACGGACACCGGGGAGCTGTTTTTT
CASSLNRVTDTGELFF
>TRBJ1-4|TRBV10-3|NA|NA
TGTGCCATCAGTGAGGAGGGCCCTAATGAAAAACTGTTTTTT
CAISEEGPNEKLFF